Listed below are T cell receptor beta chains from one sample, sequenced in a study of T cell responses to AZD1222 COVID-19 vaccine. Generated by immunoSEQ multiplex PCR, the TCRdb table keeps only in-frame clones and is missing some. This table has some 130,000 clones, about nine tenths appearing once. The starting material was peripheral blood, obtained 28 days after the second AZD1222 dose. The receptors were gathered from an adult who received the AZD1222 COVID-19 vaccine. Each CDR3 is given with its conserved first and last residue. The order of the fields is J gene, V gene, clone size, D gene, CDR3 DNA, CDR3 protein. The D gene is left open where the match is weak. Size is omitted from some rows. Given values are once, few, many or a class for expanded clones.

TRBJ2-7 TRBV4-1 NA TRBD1 TGCGCCAGCAGCGCGACAGGGTGGATCTACGAGCAGTACTTC CASSATGWIYEQYF
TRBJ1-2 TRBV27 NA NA TGTGCCAGCACCTCTTATGGGGGACCTAACTATGGCTACACCTTC CASTSYGGPNYGYTF
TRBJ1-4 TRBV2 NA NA TGTGCCAGCAGTGCTACAGGCCCGGATGAAAAACTGTTTTTT CASSATGPDEKLFF
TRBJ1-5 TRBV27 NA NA TGTGCCAACCAGGGAGGGCAGTATAGCAATCAGCCCCAGCATTTT CANQGGQYSNQPQHF
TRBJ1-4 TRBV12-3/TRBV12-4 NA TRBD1 TGTGCCAGCAGCCGGACAGGACCCCCTACATTT CASSRTGPPTF
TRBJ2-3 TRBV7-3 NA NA TGTGCCAGCAGCTTAAATGGGGGGAGCACAGATACGCAGTATTTT CASSLNGGSTDTQYF
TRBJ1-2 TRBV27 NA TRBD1 TGTGCCAGCAGTTTAAGGCCCCAGGGAGGGGGCCGATCGGGACACACCTTC CASSLRPQGGGRSGHTF
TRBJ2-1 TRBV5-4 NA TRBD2 TGTGCCAGCAGCTCAACTAGCGGGGTCTACAATGAGCAGTTCTTC CASSSTSGVYNEQFF
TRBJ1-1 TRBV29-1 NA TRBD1 TGCAGCGTGGGGACAGGGGACACTGAAGCTTTCTTT CSVGTGDTEAFF
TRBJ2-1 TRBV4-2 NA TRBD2 TGTGCCAGCAGCCAAGATATGGCGGGAGGCAGGCAGTTCTTC CASSQDMAGGRQFF
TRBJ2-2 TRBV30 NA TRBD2 TGTGCCTGGAGCCCCAGAGGGACTAGCGGGAGGGCGGTCACCGGGGAGCTGTTTTTT CAWSPRGTSGRAVTGELFF
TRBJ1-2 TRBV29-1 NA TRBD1 TGCAGCGTTGAAGAGACAGGGAGGGCCTATGGCTACACCTTC CSVEETGRAYGYTF
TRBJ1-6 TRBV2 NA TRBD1 TGTGCCAGCAGTCTCGGGACAGGGAAAATCGTCTCCTATAATTCACCCCTCCACTTT CASSLGTGKIVSYNSPLHF
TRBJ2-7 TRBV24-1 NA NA TGTGCCACCAGTGATGCCCAAGGGGCCCGTGTAACGTCGCCACCTTCTTTC CATSDAQGARVTSPPSF
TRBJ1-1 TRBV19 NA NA TGTGCCAGTAGGGTACAGGGACGCAGCACTGAAGCTTTCTTT CASRVQGRSTEAFF
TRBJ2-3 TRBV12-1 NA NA TGTGCCAGCAGCTTTCGGGGACAGGGGGCGGAAGATACGCAGTATTTT CASSFRGQGAEDTQYF
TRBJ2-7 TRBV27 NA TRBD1 TGTGCCACCCACGTGAGGGGGCTTACCTACGAGCAGTACTTC CATHVRGLTYEQYF
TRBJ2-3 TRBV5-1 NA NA TGCGCCAGCAGCTTTCAAGGTTCGAGCACAGATACGCAGTATTTT CASSFQGSSTDTQYF
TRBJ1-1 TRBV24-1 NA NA TGTGCCACCAGTGATAACAGGCGGACTGAAGCTTTCTTT CATSDNRRTEAFF
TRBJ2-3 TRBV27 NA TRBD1 TGTGCCAGCAGTTTAGTTAGGGGGCGCTGGACAGATACGCAGTATTTT CASSLVRGRWTDTQYF
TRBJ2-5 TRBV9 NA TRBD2 TGTGCCAGCAGCGTAGGGGTAGCGGGAGAGACCCAGTACTTC CASSVGVAGETQYF
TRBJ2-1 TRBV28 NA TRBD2 TGTGCCAGCAGTTCCCCGTGGGAGGGCCGGGATGAGCAGTTCTTC CASSSPWEGRDEQFF
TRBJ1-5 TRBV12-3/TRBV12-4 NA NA TGTGCCAGCAGTTTTGTGAAAAATCAGCCCCAGCATTTT CASSFVKNQPQHF
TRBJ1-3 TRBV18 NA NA TGTGCCAGCTCACCTCCCGACATTCGCTCTGGAAACACCATATATTTT CASSPPDIRSGNTIYF
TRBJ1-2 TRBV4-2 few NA TGTGCCAGCAGCCAAGACGTTTTACCGACAGGAGGGCGACCTTTTAACTATGGCTACACCTTC CASSQDVLPTGGRPFNYGYTF
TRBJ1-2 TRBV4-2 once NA TGTGCCAGCAGCCAAGATTTTTTCCAGAGCTATGGCTACACCTTC CASSQDFFQSYGYTF
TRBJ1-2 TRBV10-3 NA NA TGTGCCATCAGTGCCAGGGAGGGCGGCTACACCTTC CAISAREGGYTF
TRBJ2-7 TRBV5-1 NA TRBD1 TGCGCCAGCAGCAATAACCCGACAGGGGGCTACGAGCAGTACTTC CASSNNPTGGYEQYF
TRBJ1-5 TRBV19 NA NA TGTGCCAGTAAGTTGGGACTTAACAATCAGCCCCAGCATTTT CASKLGLNNQPQHF
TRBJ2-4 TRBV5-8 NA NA TGTGCCAGCAGCTTGGCAGAGAAAAACATTCAGTACTTC CASSLAEKNIQYF
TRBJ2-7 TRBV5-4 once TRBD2 TGTGCCAGCAGCCCTACTAGCGGGAGTAGGTCCTACGAGCAGTACTTC CASSPTSGSRSYEQYF
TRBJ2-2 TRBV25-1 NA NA TGTGCCAGCAGTGAATCGGCTTGGGACACCGGGGAGCTGTTTTTT CASSESAWDTGELFF
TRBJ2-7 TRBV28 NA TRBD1 TGTGCCAGCAGTTTATCTAGGGGGACAGAGCTCTACGAGCAGTACTTC CASSLSRGTELYEQYF
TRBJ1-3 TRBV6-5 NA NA TGTGCCAGCAGTTCGAAACAGATCTCTGGAAACACCATATATTTT CASSSKQISGNTIYF
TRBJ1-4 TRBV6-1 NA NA TGTGCCAGCAGTGAATCGGGCCGGTCTAATGAAAAACTGTTTTTT CASSESGRSNEKLFF
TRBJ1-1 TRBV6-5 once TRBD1 TGTGCCAGCTCAGACAGGGGTGGGAACACTGAAGCTTTCTTT CASSDRGGNTEAFF
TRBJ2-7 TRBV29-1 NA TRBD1 TGCAGCGGGGGACAGGGTGAGGGTTACGAGCAGTACTTC CSGGQGEGYEQYF
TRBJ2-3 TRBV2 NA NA TGTGCCAGCAGTGAAATCGGCGGGACCACAGATACGCAGTATTTT CASSEIGGTTDTQYF
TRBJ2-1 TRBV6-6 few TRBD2 TGTGCCAGCAGTCGTTACTCTAGCGGGAGGAATTACAATGAGCAGTTCTTC CASSRYSSGRNYNEQFF
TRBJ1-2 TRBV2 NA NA TGTGCCAGCAGTCCTGCTACTAACTATGGCTACACCTTC CASSPATNYGYTF
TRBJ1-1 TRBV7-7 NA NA TGTGCCAGCAGCCGAGACGGAAACACTGAAGCTTTCTTT CASSRDGNTEAFF
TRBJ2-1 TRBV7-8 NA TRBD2 TGTGCCAGCAGCCACGGAGGAGCGGGAGTTGGGATCAATGAGCAGTTCTTC CASSHGGAGVGINEQFF
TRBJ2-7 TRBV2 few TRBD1 TGTGCCAGCAGTGGACAGGGAATTACCTACGAGCAGTACTTC CASSGQGITYEQYF
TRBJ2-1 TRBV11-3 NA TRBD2 TGTGCCAGCAGCCCGGGGACTAGCGGCGCCTACAATGAGCAGTTCTTC CASSPGTSGAYNEQFF
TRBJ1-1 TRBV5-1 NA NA TGCGCCAGCAGCTCCGACCCCCTTGGGAACACTGAAGCTTTCTTT CASSSDPLGNTEAFF